The TCR beta chain described here comes from a study of T cell changes during pregnancy in multiple sclerosis. The table came from immunoSEQ multiplex PCR; TCRdb's copy has only in-frame clones and leaves some out. The sample has about 40,000 clones, more than 85% seen once; the top ten hold 13%. Material: CD8+ T cells from peripheral blood mononuclear cells, obtained in the first trimester of pregnancy. The sequence came from a female donor with multiple sclerosis, enrolled in a pregnancy study.

The chain's CDR3 is CASSETSGKAKNIQYF. As DNA, the CDR3 is TGTGCCAGCAGTGAAACTAGCGGGAAAGCCAAAAACATTCAGTACTTC. The gene calls are TRBV6-1 and TRBJ2-4, with 10 bases fitting TRBD2. The CDR3 covers 16 residues. J gave up 0 bases and V 2 bases, and 1 base lay outside the gene matches. The germline V gene has CDR1 MNHNS and CDR2 SASEGT.